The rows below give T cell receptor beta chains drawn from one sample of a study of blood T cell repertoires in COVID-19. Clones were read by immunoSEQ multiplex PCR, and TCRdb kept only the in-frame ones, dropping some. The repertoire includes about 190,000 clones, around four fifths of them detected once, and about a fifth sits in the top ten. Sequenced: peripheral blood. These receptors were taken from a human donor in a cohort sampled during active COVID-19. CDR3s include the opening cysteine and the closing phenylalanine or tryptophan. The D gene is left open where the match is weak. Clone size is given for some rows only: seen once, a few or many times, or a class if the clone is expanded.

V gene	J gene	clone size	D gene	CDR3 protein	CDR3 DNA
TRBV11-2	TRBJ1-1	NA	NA	CASSLGRQGKAFF	TGTGCCAGCAGCTTGGGTCGCCAGGGAAAAGCTTTCTTT
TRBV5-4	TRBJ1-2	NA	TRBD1	CASSDRDSYGYTF	TGTGCCAGCAGCGACCGGGACAGCTATGGCTACACCTTC
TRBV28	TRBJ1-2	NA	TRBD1	CASSRGTEYGYTF	TGTGCCAGCAGCCGAGGGACAGAATATGGCTACACCTTC
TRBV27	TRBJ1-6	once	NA	CASTYRHQVSPLHF	TGTGCCAGCACGTATCGACATCAAGTTTCACCCCTCCACTTT
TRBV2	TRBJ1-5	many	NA	CASALEGYSNQPQHF	TGTGCCAGCGCCTTAGAGGGTTATAGCAATCAGCCCCAGCATTTT
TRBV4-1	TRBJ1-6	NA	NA	CASSQESRGSYNSPLHF	TGCGCCAGCAGCCAGGAAAGCAGGGGATCCTATAATTCACCCCTCCACTTT
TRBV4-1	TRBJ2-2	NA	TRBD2	CASSQASGAAGELFF	TGCGCCAGCAGCCAAGCAAGCGGGGCTGCCGGGGAGCTGTTTTTT
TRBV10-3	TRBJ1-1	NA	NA	CAISDPFTGMNTEAFF	TGTGCCATCAGTGACCCCTTTACAGGGATGAACACTGAAGCTTTCTTT
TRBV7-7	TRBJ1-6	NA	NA	CASSTSGRFKYRSPLHF	TGTGCTAGCAGCACTTCAGGGAGGTTTAAGTATAGATCACCCCTCCACTTT
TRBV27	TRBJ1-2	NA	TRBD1	CASSSPGQGTYGYTF	TGTGCCAGCAGTTCGCCGGGACAGGGGACCTATGGCTACACCTTC
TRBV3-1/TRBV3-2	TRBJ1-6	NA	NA	CASSQTGGNYNSPLHF	TGTGCCAGCAGCCAAACGGGGGGAAACTATAATTCACCCCTCCACTTT
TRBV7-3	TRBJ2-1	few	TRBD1	CASSPGTGANEQFF	TGTGCCAGCAGCCCCGGGACAGGAGCCAATGAGCAGTTCTTC
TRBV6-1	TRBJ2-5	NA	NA	CASSEALNSKETQYF	TGTGCCAGCAGTGAAGCGCTTAACAGTAAAGAGACCCAGTACTTC
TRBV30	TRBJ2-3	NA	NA	CAWTGESTDTQYF	TGTGCCTGGACCGGGGAGAGCACAGATACGCAGTATTTT
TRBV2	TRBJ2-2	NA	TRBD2	CASSYSGANTGELFF	TGTGCCAGCAGTTATAGCGGGGCAAACACCGGGGAGCTGTTTTTT
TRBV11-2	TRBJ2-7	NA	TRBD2	CASSTGTSSLEQYF	TGTGCCAGCAGCACCGGGACTAGCTCCCTCGAGCAGTACTTC
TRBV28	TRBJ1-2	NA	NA	CASSSLPSSGVGYTF	TGTGCCAGCAGTAGCCTACCGAGTTCGGGGGTAGGCTACACCTTC
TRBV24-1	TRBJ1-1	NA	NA	CATSEFRTDYGAFF	TGTGCCACCAGTGAATTCCGGACAGACTACGGGGCTTTCTTT
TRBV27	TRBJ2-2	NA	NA	CASSGGRRGTGELFF	TGTGCCAGCAGTGGTGGGAGGAGGGGCACCGGGGAGCTGTTTTTT
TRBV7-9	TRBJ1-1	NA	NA	CASSSGGLTNTEAFF	TGTGCCAGCAGCTCGGGGGGGCTCACTAACACTGAAGCTTTCTTT
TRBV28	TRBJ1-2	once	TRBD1	CASSTGQASYGYTF	TGTGCCAGCAGTACCGGACAGGCGTCCTATGGCTACACCTTC
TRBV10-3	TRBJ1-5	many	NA	CAISAGRTNQPQHF	TGTGCCATCAGTGCAGGGAGGACCAATCAGCCCCAGCATTTT
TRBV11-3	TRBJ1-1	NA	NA	CASSLARGTEAFF	TGTGCCAGCAGCTTAGCGCGGGGTACTGAAGCTTTCTTT
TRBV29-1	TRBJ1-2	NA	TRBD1	CSVAGQGTYTF	TGCAGCGTTGCGGGACAGGGTACCTACACCTTC
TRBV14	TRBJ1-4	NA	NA	CASSQFDHIEKLFF	TGTGCCAGCAGCCAATTCGATCACATTGAAAAACTGTTTTTT
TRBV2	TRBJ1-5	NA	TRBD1	CASSADRGSHQPQHF	TGTGCCAGCAGTGCGGACAGGGGGTCCCATCAGCCCCAGCATTTT
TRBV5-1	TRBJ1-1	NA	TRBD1	CASSPSGTVNSRAFF	TGCGCCAGCAGCCCATCCGGGACAGTGAACTCGCGGGCTTTCTTT
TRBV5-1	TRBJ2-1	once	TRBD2	CASSLGLAGLEQFF	TGCGCCAGCAGCTTGGGACTAGCGGGGTTAGAGCAGTTCTTC